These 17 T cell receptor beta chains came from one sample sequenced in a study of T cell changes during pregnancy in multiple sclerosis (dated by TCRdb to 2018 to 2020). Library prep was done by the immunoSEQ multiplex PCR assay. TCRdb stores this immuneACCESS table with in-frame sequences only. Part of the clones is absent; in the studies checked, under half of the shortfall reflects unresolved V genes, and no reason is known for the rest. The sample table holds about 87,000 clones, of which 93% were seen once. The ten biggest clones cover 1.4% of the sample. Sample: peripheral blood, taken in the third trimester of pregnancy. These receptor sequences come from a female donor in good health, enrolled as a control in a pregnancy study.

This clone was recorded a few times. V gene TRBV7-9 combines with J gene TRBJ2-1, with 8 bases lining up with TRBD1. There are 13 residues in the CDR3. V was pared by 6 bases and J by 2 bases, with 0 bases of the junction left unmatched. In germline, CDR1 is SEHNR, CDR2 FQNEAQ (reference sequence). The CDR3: CASRDRAYNEQFF. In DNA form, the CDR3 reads TGTGCCAGCAGGGACAGGGCCTACAATGAGCAGTTCTTC.

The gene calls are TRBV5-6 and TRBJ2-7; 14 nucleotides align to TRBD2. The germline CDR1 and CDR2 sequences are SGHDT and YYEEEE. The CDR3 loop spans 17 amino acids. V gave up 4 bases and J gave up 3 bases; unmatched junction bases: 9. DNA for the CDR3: TGTGCCAGCAGCCGACTAGCGGGAGGGCCTCGGGACTACGAGCAGTACTTC. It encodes CASSRLAGGPRDYEQYF.

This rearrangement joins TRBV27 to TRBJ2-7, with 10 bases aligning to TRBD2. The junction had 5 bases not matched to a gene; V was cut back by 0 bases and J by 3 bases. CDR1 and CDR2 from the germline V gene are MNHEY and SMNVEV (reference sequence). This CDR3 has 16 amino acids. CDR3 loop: CASSLSGLADSYEQYF. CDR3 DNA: TGTGCCAGCAGTTTATCTGGACTAGCGGACAGCTACGAGCAGTACTTC.

CDR3 region: CASSLGRINEQFF. The CDR3 bases are TGTGCCAGCAGTCTTGGGCGCATCAATGAGCAGTTCTTC. The genes are TRBV27 and TRBJ2-1; D gene unclear. Germline lookup yields CDR1 MNHEY and CDR2 SMNVEV (reference sequence). V lost 5 bases, J lost 6 bases, and 11 bases lay in between. The CDR3 runs to 13 residues.

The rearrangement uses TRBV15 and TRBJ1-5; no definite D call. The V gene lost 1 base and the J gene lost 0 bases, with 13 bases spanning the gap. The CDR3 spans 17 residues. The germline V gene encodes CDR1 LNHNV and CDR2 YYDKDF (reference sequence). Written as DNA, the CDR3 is TGTGCCACCAGCAGAGGGAGAGGCGGGGATAGCAATCAGCCCCAGCATTTT. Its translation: CATSRGRGGDSNQPQHF.

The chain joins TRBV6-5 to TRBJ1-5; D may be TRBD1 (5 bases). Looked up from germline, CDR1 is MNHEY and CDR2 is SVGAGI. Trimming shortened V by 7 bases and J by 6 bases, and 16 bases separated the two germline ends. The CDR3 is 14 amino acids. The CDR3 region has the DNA TGTGCCAGCACCCGGGCAGGGTATCGTCAGCCCCAGCATTTT. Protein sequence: CASTRAGYRQPQHF.

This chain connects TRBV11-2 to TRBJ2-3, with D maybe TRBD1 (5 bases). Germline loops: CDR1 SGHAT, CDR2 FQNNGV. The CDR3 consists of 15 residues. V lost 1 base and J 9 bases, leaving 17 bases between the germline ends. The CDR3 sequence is CASSLVHQGLRTQYF. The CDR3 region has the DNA TGTGCCAGCAGCTTAGTCCACCAGGGCTTAAGGACGCAGTATTTT.

The DNA of the CDR3 is TGCGCCAGCAGCAGGTCAGGGACGCAGTATTTT. Its protein product is CASSRSGTQYF. The V gene is TRBV5-1, the J gene TRBJ2-3, with D tentatively TRBD1 (5 bases). The V and J ends lost 4 bases and 9 bases respectively, with 9 bases between them. Germline CDR1 reads SGHRS; CDR2 reads YFSETQ. This CDR3 contains 11 residues.

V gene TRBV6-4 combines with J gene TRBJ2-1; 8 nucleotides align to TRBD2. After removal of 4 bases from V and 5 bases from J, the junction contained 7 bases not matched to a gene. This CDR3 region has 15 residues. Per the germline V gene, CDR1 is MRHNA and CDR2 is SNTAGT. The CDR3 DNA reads TGTGCCAGCAGTGTTCTAGCGGGTTCGCACAATGAGCAGTTCTTC. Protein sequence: CASSVLAGSHNEQFF.

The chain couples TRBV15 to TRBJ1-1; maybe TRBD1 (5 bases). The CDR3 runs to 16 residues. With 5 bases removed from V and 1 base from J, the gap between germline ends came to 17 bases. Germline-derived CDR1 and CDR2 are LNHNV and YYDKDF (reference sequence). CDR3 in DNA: TGTGCCACCAGCGAACAGGATCCTATCCCGAACACTGAAGCTTTCTTT. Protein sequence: CATSEQDPIPNTEAFF.

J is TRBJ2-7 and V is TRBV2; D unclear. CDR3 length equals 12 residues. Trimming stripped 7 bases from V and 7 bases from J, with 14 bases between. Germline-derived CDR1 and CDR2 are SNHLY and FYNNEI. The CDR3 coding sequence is TGTGCCAGCATGGCGGTCTTAGGTGAGCAGTACTTC. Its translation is CASMAVLGEQYF.

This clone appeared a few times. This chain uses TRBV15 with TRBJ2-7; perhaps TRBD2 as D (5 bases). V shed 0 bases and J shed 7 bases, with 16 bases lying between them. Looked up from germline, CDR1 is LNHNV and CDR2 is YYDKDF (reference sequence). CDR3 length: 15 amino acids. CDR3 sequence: CATSRDLAGREEQYF. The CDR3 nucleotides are TGTGCCACCAGCAGAGATCTCGCGGGTCGGGAAGAGCAGTACTTC.

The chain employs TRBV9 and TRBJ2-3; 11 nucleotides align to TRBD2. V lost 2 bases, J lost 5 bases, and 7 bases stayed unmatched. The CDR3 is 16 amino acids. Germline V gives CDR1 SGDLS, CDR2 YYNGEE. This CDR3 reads CASSVGTSGGQDTQYF. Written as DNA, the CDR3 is TGTGCCAGCAGCGTCGGGACTAGCGGAGGGCAAGATACGCAGTATTTT.

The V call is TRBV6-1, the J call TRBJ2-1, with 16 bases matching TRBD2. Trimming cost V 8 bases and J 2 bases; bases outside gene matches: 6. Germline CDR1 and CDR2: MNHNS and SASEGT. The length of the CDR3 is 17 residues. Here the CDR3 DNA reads TGTGCCAGCGGTGGGACTAGCGGGAGGGGTACCTACAATGAGCAGTTCTTC. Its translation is CASGGTSGRGTYNEQFF.

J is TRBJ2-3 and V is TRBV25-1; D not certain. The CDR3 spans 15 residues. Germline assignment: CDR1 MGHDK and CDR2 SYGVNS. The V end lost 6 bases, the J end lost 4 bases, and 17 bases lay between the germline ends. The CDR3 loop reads CASSNSILGADTQYF. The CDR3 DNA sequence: TGTGCCAGCAGCAACTCGATCCTAGGCGCAGATACGCAGTATTTT.

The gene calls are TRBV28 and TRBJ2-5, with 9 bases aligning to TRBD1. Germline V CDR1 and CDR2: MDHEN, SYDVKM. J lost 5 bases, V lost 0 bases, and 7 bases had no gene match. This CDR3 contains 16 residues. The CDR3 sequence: CASSLWGQGDDETQYF. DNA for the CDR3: TGTGCCAGCAGTTTATGGGGACAGGGCGACGATGAGACCCAGTACTTC.

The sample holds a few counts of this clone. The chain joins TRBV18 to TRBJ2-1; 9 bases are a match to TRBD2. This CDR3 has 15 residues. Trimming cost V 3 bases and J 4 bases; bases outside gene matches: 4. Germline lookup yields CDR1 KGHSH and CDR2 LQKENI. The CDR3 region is CASSPGTSPYNEQFF. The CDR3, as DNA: TGTGCCAGCTCACCCGGGACTAGCCCTTACAATGAGCAGTTCTTC.